This TCR beta chain appears in the sequencing data of a study of identical twins. TCRdb reprocessed the 5' RACE reads with MiXCR, giving one entry per CDR3 protein. This sample has roughly 250,000 distinct CDR3 sequences, with about an eighth found just once. Many counts were recorded for this clonotype. The antigen remains undetermined. General study findings and limits: Excess low generation probability was seen in twin-shared out-of-frame alpha sequences. Zero-insertion analyses might be partly confounded by invariant T cells like MAIT and iNKT.

The V gene lost 4 bases and the J gene lost 4 bases, with 9 bases spanning the gap. Germline V lookup: CDR1 MNHNY, CDR2 SVGAGI (reference sequence). This CDR3 is 13 amino acids long. This TCR came from a woman aged 18-29 years in good health. The V and J genes are TRBV6-6 and TRBJ2-3, with D perhaps matching TRBD2 (6 bases). Sequences were obtained from memory (CD45RO+) T cells sorted from blood. CDR3 sequence (DNA): TGTGCCAGCAGTTGGCGGAGGGCAGATACGCAGTATTTT. It specifies CASSWRRADTQYF.